The rows below give T cell receptor beta chains drawn from one sample of a study of T cell responses to AZD1222 COVID-19 vaccine. Clones were read by immunoSEQ multiplex PCR, and TCRdb kept only the in-frame ones, dropping some. The sample lists over 150,000 clones, approximately 93% occurring once. The sample was peripheral blood, taken 28 days after the second AZD1222 dose. Receptor source: an adult who received the AZD1222 COVID-19 vaccine. Both conserved end residues are part of each CDR3. The order of the fields is clone size, D gene, J gene, V gene, CDR3 protein, CDR3 DNA. A D gene is named only where the DNA matches it firmly. Clone sizes are given selectively: once, few, many, or a class where the clone is expanded.

once | TRBD1 | TRBJ1-2 | TRBV4-1 | CASSQDTGTGVFYGYTF | TGCGCCAGCAGCCAAGACACCGGGACAGGGGTCTTCTATGGCTACACCTTC
once | TRBD2 | TRBJ2-3 | TRBV9 | CASSVLAGGTDTQYF | TGTGCCAGCAGCGTCCTAGCGGGAGGCACAGATACGCAGTATTTT
NA | NA | TRBJ1-2 | TRBV7-9 | CASSYGTSANYGYTF | TGTGCCAGCAGCTACGGGACCTCAGCTAACTATGGCTACACCTTC
NA | NA | TRBJ2-3 | TRBV6-5 | CASSDTHTDTQYF | TGTGCCAGCAGCGACACGCACACAGATACGCAGTATTTT
NA | NA | TRBJ1-1 | TRBV5-1 | CASSLDGRAEAFF | TGCGCCAGCAGCTTGGATGGTCGGGCTGAAGCTTTCTTT
NA | NA | TRBJ2-1 | TRBV2 | CASRPYNEQFF | TGTGCCAGCAGACCTTACAATGAGCAGTTCTTC
NA | TRBD2 | TRBJ2-5 | TRBV24-1 | CATSEGLAGGQTQYF | TGTGCCACCAGTGAGGGGCTAGCGGGGGGGCAGACCCAGTACTTC
NA | TRBD1 | TRBJ1-4 | TRBV6-5 | CASSYAGTGVEKLFF | TGTGCCAGCAGTTACGCCGGGACAGGGGTTGAAAAACTGTTTTTT
NA | TRBD1 | TRBJ1-5 | TRBV27 | CASRYGTGSNQPQHF | TGTGCCAGCAGATATGGGACAGGGAGCAATCAGCCCCAGCATTTT
NA | NA | TRBJ1-1 | TRBV21-1 | CASSKGRQGRTEAFF | TGTGCCAGCAGCAAAGGGAGACAGGGGCGGACTGAAGCTTTCTTT
NA | NA | TRBJ1-5 | TRBV6-5 | CASSPRRNNQPQHF | TGTGCCAGCAGCCCCCGGCGGAACAATCAGCCCCAGCATTTT
once | TRBD1 | TRBJ2-7 | TRBV6-1 | CASSDRGQESYEQYF | TGTGCCAGCAGTGACCGGGGACAGGAATCCTACGAGCAGTACTTC
NA | NA | TRBJ2-7 | TRBV27 | CASSSGVRVFYEQYF | TGTGCCAGCAGTTCGGGCGTTAGGGTTTTCTACGAGCAGTACTTC
once | NA | TRBJ2-2 | TRBV25-1 | CASSEWVNTGELFF | TGTGCCAGCAGTGAATGGGTGAACACCGGGGAGCTGTTTTTT
once | NA | TRBJ2-6 | TRBV2 | CASSEQGIGANVLTF | TGTGCCAGCAGTGAACAGGGAATTGGGGCCAACGTCCTGACTTTC
NA | NA | TRBJ2-1 | TRBV27 | CASTRQGFF | TGTGCCAGCACCAGGCAAGGGTTCTTC
NA | TRBD1 | TRBJ2-7 | TRBV28 | CASRTTGGALGDEQYF | TGTGCCAGCAGGACTACAGGGGGCGCATTAGGAGATGAGCAGTACTTC
NA | NA | TRBJ2-1 | TRBV11-1 | CATSRDTSKENEQFF | TGTGCCACTAGTAGGGACACGTCGAAGGAAAATGAGCAGTTCTTC
NA | NA | TRBJ1-3 | TRBV19 | CASSTNGRHSGNTIYF | TGTGCCAGTAGCACCAATGGACGCCACTCTGGAAACACCATATATTTT
NA | NA | TRBJ2-2 | TRBV2 | CASSLNDLRNTGELFF | TGTGCCAGCAGTTTAAATGACCTAAGGAACACCGGGGAGCTGTTTTTT
NA | NA | TRBJ1-2 | TRBV9 | CASSAGDGYGYTF | TGTGCCAGCAGCGCAGGGGATGGCTATGGCTACACCTTC
once | TRBD1 | TRBJ1-2 | TRBV7-9 | CASSLANRDRGKYGYTF | TGTGCCAGCAGCTTAGCGAACAGGGACAGGGGGAAATATGGCTACACCTTC
once | NA | TRBJ1-4 | TRBV6-6 | CASSPSHTRGEKLFF | TGTGCCAGCAGTCCCTCCCACACCAGAGGTGAAAAACTGTTTTTT
once | TRBD1 | TRBJ1-4 | TRBV7-8 | CASSFTGGQGSEKLFF | TGTGCCAGCAGCTTTACAGGGGGCCAGGGAAGTGAAAAACTGTTTTTT
NA | NA | TRBJ2-2 | TRBV5-1 | CASSLVPGENTGELFF | TGCGCCAGCAGCTTGGTCCCAGGGGAGAACACCGGGGAGCTGTTTTTT
NA | NA | TRBJ1-4 | TRBV11-2 | CASSLDRGRTNEKLFF | TGTGCCAGCAGCTTAGATCGAGGGAGGACTAATGAAAAACTGTTTTTT
NA | TRBD2 | TRBJ2-7 | TRBV9 | CASSEGLAGRYEQYF | TGTGCCAGCAGCGAAGGACTAGCGGGGCGCTACGAGCAGTACTTC